This T cell receptor (beta chain) was documented in a study of shared clonotypes between healthy human individuals. Study context: In total, the donors were a couple of women and a few men aged 18 to 49. Findings and caveats of the study: Naive CD4 clonotypes overlapped across a handful of donors at roughly 5%.

Turning to this clone: The antigen is undetermined.

CD45RO-negative, CCR7-positively selected cells formed the naive CD8 fraction, excluding terminally differentiated effector memory CD45RA+ cells. Genomic DNA from each subset was divided evenly over several immunoSEQ plates. The data were produced by immunoSEQ multiplex PCR, yet TCRdb's version contains in-frame clones alone and is incomplete. The sample yields around 580,000 clones, nearly 98% seen once. The CDR3 contains 16 residues. V was clipped by 5 bases and J by 6 bases, with 19 bases between them. Germline CDR1 is SGHVS and CDR2 is FQNEAQ. The rearrangement uses TRBV7-8 and TRBJ2-2; no reliable D call. The sample was naive CD8+ T cells sorted from blood. The sequence was obtained from a man younger than 45 in good health. The CDR3 loop is CASSPSEGVSAGELFF. The CDR3 DNA reads as TGTGCCAGCAGCCCTAGTGAAGGTGTCTCTGCCGGGGAGCTGTTTTTT.